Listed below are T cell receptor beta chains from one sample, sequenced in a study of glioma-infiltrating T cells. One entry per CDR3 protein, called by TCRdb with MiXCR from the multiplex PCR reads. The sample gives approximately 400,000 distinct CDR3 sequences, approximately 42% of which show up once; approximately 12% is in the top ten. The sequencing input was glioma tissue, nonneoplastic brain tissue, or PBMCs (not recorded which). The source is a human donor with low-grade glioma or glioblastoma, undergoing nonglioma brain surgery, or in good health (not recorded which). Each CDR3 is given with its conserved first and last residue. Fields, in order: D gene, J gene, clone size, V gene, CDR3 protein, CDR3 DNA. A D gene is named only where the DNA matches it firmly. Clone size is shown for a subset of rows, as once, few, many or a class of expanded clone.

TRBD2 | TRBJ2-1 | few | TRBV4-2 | CASSKIAGVYNEQFF | TGTGCCAGCAGCAAAATAGCGGGAGTCTACAATGAGCAGTTCTTC
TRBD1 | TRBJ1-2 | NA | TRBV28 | CASRGTGIYYSYTF | TGTGCCAGCAGGGGGACAGGGATCTACTATAGCTACACCTTC
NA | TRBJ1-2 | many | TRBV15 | CATSRDLSRGYGYTF | TGTGCCACCAGCAGAGATCTATCGAGAGGGTATGGCTACACCTTC
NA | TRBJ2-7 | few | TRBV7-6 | CASSLDQGISYEQYF | TGTGCCAGCAGCTTAGATCAGGGGATCTCCTACGAGCAGTACTTC
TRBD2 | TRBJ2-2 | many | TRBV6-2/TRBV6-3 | CASSYPTGGPRTGELFF | TGTGCCAGCAGTTACCCGACGGGAGGGCCGCGGACCGGGGAGCTGTTTTTT
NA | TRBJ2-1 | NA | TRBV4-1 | CASSPSGWSDEQFF | TGCGCCAGCAGCCCCTCCGGATGGAGCGATGAGCAGTTCTTC
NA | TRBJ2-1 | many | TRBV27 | CASSSGTKSYNEQFF | TGTGCCAGCAGTTCCGGGACAAAATCCTACAATGAGCAGTTCTTC
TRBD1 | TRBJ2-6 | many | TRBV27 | CASSSQGSLFVLTF | TGTGCCAGCAGCTCACAGGGGTCCCTTTTTGTCCTGACTTTC
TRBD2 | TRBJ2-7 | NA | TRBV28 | CASRGAGGPYEQYF | TGTGCCAGCAGGGGGGCGGGAGGGCCTTACGAGCAGTACTTC
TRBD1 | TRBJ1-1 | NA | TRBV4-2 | CASSQMDRRTEAFF | TGTGCCAGCAGCCAGATGGACAGGAGGACTGAAGCTTTCTTT
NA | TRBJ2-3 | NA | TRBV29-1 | CSVRTPSTDTQYF | TGCAGCGTTCGAACGCCTAGCACAGATACGCAGTATTTT
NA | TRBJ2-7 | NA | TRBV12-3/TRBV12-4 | CASSTRTGYGEQYF | TGTGCCAGCAGTACTCGCACAGGGTACGGCGAGCAGTACTTC
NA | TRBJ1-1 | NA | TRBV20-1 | CSATGPMNTEAFF | TGCAGTGCTACAGGGCCGATGAACACTGAAGCTTTCTTT
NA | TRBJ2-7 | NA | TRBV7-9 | CASSPQAGRGYEQYF | TGTGCCAGCAGCCCCCAGGCAGGCAGGGGCTACGAGCAGTACTTC
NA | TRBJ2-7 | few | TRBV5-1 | CASSPQGRESYEQYF | TGCGCCAGCAGCCCCCAAGGACGGGAGTCCTACGAGCAGTACTTC
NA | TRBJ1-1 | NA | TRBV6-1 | CASTSDTEAFF | TGTGCCAGCACGTCGGACACTGAAGCTTTCTTT
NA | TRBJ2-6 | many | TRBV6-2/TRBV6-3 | CASIPNPGSGANVLTF | TGTGCCAGCATACCCAACCCCGGTTCTGGGGCCAACGTCCTGACTTTC
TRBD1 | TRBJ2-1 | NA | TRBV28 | CASSLLGQGTYEQFF | TGTGCCAGCAGTTTATTGGGACAGGGAACCTACGAGCAGTTCTTC
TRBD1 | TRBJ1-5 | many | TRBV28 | CASSQPAGTGWAQPQHF | TGTGCCAGCAGCCAACCAGCCGGGACAGGGTGGGCTCAGCCCCAGCATTTT
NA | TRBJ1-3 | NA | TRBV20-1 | CSAVSSPGNTIYF | TGCAGTGCCGTTTCTAGTCCTGGAAACACCATATATTTT
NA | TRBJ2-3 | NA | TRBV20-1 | CSAALRGLDTQYF | TGCAGTGCTGCCCTGCGGGGGCTCGATACGCAGTATTTT
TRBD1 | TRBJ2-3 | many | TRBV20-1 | CSASSLDRGTDTQYF | TGCAGTGCTAGTTCGCTGGACAGGGGCACAGATACGCAGTATTTT
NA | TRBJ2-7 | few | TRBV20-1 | CSAQKDYEQYF | TGCAGTGCGCAGAAGGACTACGAGCAGTACTTC
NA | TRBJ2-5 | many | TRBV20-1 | CSALDPKVETQYF | TGCAGTGCTTTGGACCCAAAGGTGGAGACCCAGTACTTC
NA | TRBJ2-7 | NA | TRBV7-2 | CASSLKSGTQEYF | TGTGCCAGCAGCTTAAAGTCGGGGACCCAGGAGTACTTC
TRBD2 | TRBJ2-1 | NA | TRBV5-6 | CASSLGKRELYNEQFF | TGTGCCAGCAGCTTGGGAAAGCGGGAGTTGTACAATGAGCAGTTCTTC
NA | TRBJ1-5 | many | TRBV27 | CASRLLGQPQHF | TGTGCCAGCAGGCTGTTGGGTCAGCCCCAGCATTTT
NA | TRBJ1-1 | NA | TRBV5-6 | CASSPGVAEAFF | TGTGCCAGCAGCCCGGGTGTAGCTGAAGCTTTCTTT
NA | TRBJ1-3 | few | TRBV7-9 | CASSLWQSSGNTIYF | TGTGCCAGCAGCTTATGGCAGAGCTCTGGAAACACCATATATTTT
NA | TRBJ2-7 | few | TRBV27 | CASSSGAGKYEQYF | TGTGCCAGCAGCAGTGGGGCAGGGAAATACGAGCAGTACTTC
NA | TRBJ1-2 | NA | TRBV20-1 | CSARKRDYGYTF | TGCAGTGCTAGAAAGAGGGACTATGGCTACACCTTC
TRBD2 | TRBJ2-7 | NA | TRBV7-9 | CASSSIGLAGFSYEQYF | TGCGCCAGCAGCTCTATCGGACTAGCGGGCTTCTCCTACGAGCAGTACTTC
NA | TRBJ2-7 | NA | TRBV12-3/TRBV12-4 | CASSLSGYKQYF | TGTGCCAGCAGTTTATCGGGTTACAAGCAGTACTTC
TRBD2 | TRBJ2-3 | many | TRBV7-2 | CASRIGLAVSTDTQYF | TGTGCCAGCAGAATCGGACTAGCGGTTTCCACAGATACGCAGTATTTT
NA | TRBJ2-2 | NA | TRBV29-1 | CSVGARSTGELFF | TGCAGCGTTGGAGCTCGCTCCACCGGGGAGCTGTTTTTT
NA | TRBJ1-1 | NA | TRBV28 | CASSFGRLNTEAFF | TGTGCCAGCAGTTTTGGCAGATTGAACACTGAAGCTTTCTTT
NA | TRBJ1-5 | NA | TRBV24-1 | CATSDSTEGNQPQHF | TGTGCCACCAGTGACAGCACGGAAGGCAATCAGCCCCAGCATTTT
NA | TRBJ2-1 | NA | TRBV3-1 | CASSQALGLSSYNEQFF | TGTGCCAGCAGCCAAGCTCTGGGCTTATCATCCTACAATGAGCAGTTCTTC
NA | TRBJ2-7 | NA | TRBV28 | CASSVTGRPYEQYF | TGTGCCAGCAGTGTCACGGGTCGCCCCTACGAGCAGTACTTC
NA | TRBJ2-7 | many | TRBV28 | CASTFMENAYEQYF | TGTGCCAGCACCTTCATGGAGAATGCCTACGAGCAGTACTTC
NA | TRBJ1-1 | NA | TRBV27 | CASSFHPRHRNTEAFF | TGTGCCAGCAGCTTCCACCCGAGACATCGGAACACTGAAGCTTTCTTT
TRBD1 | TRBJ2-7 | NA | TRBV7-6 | CASSQPGQSSYEQYF | TGTGCCAGCAGCCAACCGGGACAGAGCTCCTACGAGCAGTACTTC
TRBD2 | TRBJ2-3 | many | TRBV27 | CASSLSVRETPDTQYF | TGTGCCAGCAGTTTATCGGTGCGGGAGACCCCCGATACGCAGTATTTT
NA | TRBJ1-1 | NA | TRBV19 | CASGQGRMNTEAFF | TGTGCCAGTGGGCAGGGGCGTATGAACACTGAAGCTTTCTTT
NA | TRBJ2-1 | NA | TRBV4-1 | CASSQGARGPKNNEQFF | TGCGCCAGCAGCCAAGGGGCGCGGGGGCCCAAAAACAATGAGCAGTTCTTC
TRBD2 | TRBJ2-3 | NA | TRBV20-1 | CSARRESGTDTQYF | TGCAGTGCTAGGCGGGAGTCCGGCACAGATACGCAGTATTTT
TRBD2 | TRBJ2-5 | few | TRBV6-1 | CASRPILAGLAGFQETQYF | TGTGCCAGCAGACCCATCCTAGCGGGACTAGCGGGGTTTCAAGAGACCCAGTACTTC
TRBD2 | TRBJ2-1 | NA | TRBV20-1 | CSATSGNYYNEQFF | TGCAGTGCTACTAGCGGGAACTACTACAATGAGCAGTTCTTC
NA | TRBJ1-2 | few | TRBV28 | CASSHPAGVGGYTF | TGTGCCAGCAGCCATCCAGCAGGGGTTGGTGGCTACACCTTC
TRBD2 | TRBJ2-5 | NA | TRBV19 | CASSRLLPVTGTKETQYF | TGTGCCAGTAGTCGACTTCTCCCTGTTACGGGGACTAAAGAGACCCAGTACTTC
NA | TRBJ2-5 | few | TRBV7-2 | CASSLGIVTGAQETQYF | TGTGCCAGCAGCTTAGGTATCGTGACGGGGGCCCAAGAGACCCAGTACTTC
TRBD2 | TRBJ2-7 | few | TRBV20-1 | CSARDIGTSGISYEQYF | TGCAGTGCTAGAGACATCGGGACTAGCGGGATCTCCTACGAGCAGTACTTC
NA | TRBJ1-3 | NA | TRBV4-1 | CASSRRFSGNTIYF | TGCGCCAGCAGTCGAAGATTTTCTGGAAACACCATATATTTT
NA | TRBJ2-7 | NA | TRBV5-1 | CASSLGAGTSYEQYF | TGCGCCAGCAGCTTGGGGGCCGGGACCAGCTACGAGCAGTACTTC
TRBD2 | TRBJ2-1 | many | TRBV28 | CASSFVAGTEQFF | TGTGCCAGCAGCTTCGTAGCGGGAACTGAGCAGTTCTTC